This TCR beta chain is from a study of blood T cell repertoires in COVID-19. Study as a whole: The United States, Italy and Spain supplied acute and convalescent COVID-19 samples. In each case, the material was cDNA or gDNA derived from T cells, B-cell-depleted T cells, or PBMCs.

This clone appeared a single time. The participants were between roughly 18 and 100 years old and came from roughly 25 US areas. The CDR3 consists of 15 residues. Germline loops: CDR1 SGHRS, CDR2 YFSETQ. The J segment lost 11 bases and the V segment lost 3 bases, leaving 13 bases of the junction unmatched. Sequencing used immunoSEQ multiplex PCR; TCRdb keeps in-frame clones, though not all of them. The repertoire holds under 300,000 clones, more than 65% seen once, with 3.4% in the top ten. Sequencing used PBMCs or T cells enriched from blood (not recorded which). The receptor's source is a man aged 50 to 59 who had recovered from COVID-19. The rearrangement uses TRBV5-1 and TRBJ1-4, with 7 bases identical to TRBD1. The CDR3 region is CASSSGTARNGKLFF. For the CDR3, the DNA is TGCGCCAGCAGCTCGGGGACAGCCCGGAATGGGAAACTGTTTTTT.